The 5 T cell receptor beta chains in this list originate from one sample, sequenced in a study of blood T cells in healthy people across ages. PCR was performed a second time for roughly 6 to 12 cycles using a sample-barcoded 5' primer and a J-beta primer mix. TCRdb redid the calling of the 5' RACE reads with MiXCR, one entry per CDR3 protein. The sample gives approximately 1,100,000 distinct CDR3 sequences, around 45% of which show up once; around 18% is in the top ten. Sequenced sample: blood. The source is a woman aged 60-75 years in good health.

At least ten counts were recorded for this clonotype. V usage is TRBV20-1 and J usage is TRBJ2-7; D is uncertain. The V end was cut by 0 bases, the J end by 2 bases, with 5 bases between. Germline values: CDR1 DFQATT, CDR2 SNEGSKA (reference sequence). The CDR3 covers 12 residues. Here the CDR3 reads CSARDRPYEQYF. The CDR3 bases are TGCAGTGCTAGAGATAGGCCCTACGAGCAGTACTTC.

This clonotype was detected only a few times. The V call is TRBV20-1, the J call TRBJ2-5; 9 bases are a match to TRBD2. CDR1 DFQATT and CDR2 SNEGSKA come from the germline V gene (reference sequence). This CDR3 comprises 15 residues. The V segment lost 0 bases and the J segment 5 bases; nucleotides outside the gene matches: 7. The CDR3 here is CSARDGVAGVETQYF. The CDR3 DNA is TGCAGTGCTAGAGATGGCGTAGCGGGAGTCGAGACCCAGTACTTC.

This clonotype was observed a single time. This rearrangement joins TRBV20-1 to TRBJ2-1, with TRBD2 matching over 9 bases. V trimming: 3 bases; J trimming: 8 bases; junction bases outside the gene matches: 11. Germline assignment: CDR1 DFQATT and CDR2 SNEGSKA (reference sequence). There are 15 residues in the CDR3. CDR3 protein: CSASLGLAGRYEQFF. In DNA form, the CDR3 reads TGCAGTGCTAGTCTGGGGCTAGCGGGAAGGTATGAGCAGTTCTTC.

This clonotype turned up a few times. V and J are TRBV11-1 and TRBJ2-1, with D unresolved. Per germline, CDR1 SGHAT and CDR2 FQDESV (reference sequence). With 5 bases removed from V and 1 base from J, the gap between germline ends came to 15 bases. The CDR3 covers 16 residues. CDR3 sequence: CASSTPPGGSYNEQFF. The DNA of the CDR3 is TGTGCCAGCAGCACGCCCCCCGGCGGATCCTACAATGAGCAGTTCTTC.

This clonotype was counted a few times. This chain connects TRBV5-1 to TRBJ2-1; tentative D call: TRBD2 (6 bases). The CDR3 spans 15 residues. The ends were cut back, 0 bases at V and 3 bases at J, with 10 bases in the middle. CDR1 and CDR2 from the germline V gene are SGHRS and YFSETQ. The CDR3 bases are TGCGCCAGCAGCTTGGAGCGGGCCTTCTACAATGAGCAGTTCTTC. Residues: CASSLERAFYNEQFF.